The 9 T cell receptor beta chains below were found in one sample sequenced in a study of blood T cells in healthy people across ages. Together with a sample-barcoded 5' primer, a J-beta primer mix was included in a second PCR lasting roughly 6 to 12 cycles. MiXCR, run by TCRdb on the 5' RACE reads, gives a single entry per CDR3 protein. This table holds 700,000 or so distinct CDR3 sequences, about 43% found once. The sample was blood. The receptors here all came from an elderly man in good health.

This clonotype was recorded only once. The genes are TRBV20-1 and TRBJ2-7; possible D gene TRBD2, 6 bases. The CDR3 spans 16 residues. V lost 5 bases to trimming and J lost 0 bases, with 20 bases between them. In germline, CDR1 is DFQATT, CDR2 SNEGSKA (reference sequence). CDR3 DNA sequence: TGCAGTGCTGCGGGGTCGGCGAGAGGGCTCTCCTACGAGCAGTACTTC. Its protein is CSAAGSARGLSYEQYF.

The table lists this clonotype with a few counts. The rearrangement uses TRBV6-6 and TRBJ1-1, with D possibly TRBD1 on 5 matching bases. Germline V CDR1 and CDR2: MNHNY, SVGAGI (reference sequence). The CDR3 is 15 residues long. V shed 2 bases and J shed 8 bases, with 18 bases lying between them. In DNA, the CDR3 is TGTGCCAGCAGTTACGGGGGACGGTGGATGGGAGAAGCTTTCTTT. Protein sequence: CASSYGGRWMGEAFF.

There are a few counts of this clonotype. This rearrangement joins TRBV7-2 to TRBJ2-2; D might be TRBD1 or TRBD2, each matching 5 bases. V lost 3 bases to trimming and J lost 2 bases, with 13 bases between them. The CDR3 length is 16 residues. Germline-derived CDR1 and CDR2 are SGHTA and FQGNSA. The CDR3 DNA follows: TGTGCCAGCAGCTTCAGACCGGGACCCAACACCGGGGAGCTGTTTTTT. As protein: CASSFRPGPNTGELFF.

The sample holds many counts of this clonotype. CDR3 DNA sequence: TGTGCCAGCAGCATAGGCGTGGGACCCTCTGGGGCCAACGTCCTGACTTTC. Translated: CASSIGVGPSGANVLTF. The J gene is TRBJ2-6, the V gene TRBV12-3 or TRBV12-4; D could derive from TRBD1 or TRBD2 (5 bases each). CDR3 length: 17 residues. The V gene lost 6 bases and the J gene lost 0 bases, with 15 bases spanning the gap.

The V and J genes are TRBV3-1 and TRBJ2-3, with 8 bases identical to TRBD1. Germline CDR1 LGHDT, CDR2 YNNKEL (reference sequence). The CDR3 extends over 18 amino acids. V trimming: 3 bases; J trimming: 0 bases; junction bases outside the gene matches: 11. The CDR3 DNA sequence: TGTGCCAGCAGCCACGTCCCGGGACAGGTGAAGAGCACAGATACGCAGTATTTT. It encodes CASSHVPGQVKSTDTQYF.

A note on this clonotype: This may arise from a read error, as a much more abundant clone is one base away. The V and J genes are TRBV7-6 and TRBJ2-7; no clear D gene. With 2 bases removed from V and 3 bases from J, the gap between germline ends came to 14 bases. Per the germline V gene, CDR1 is SGHVS and CDR2 is FNYEAQ. CDR3 length equals 15 residues. The CDR3 reads CASSLRVGTYYEQYF. CDR3 DNA: TGTGCCAGCAGCTTAAGGGTAGGCACTTACTACGAGCAGTACTTC.

This clonotype was counted between two and nine times. The gene calls are TRBV28 and TRBJ2-3; D might be TRBD1 or TRBD2, each matching 6 bases. The germline CDR1 and CDR2 sequences are MDHEN and SYDVKM. The CDR3 covers 15 residues. The germline V and J ends were trimmed by 2 bases and 4 bases, with 13 bases remaining between them. The CDR3 region is CASSLTGQRADTQYF. The CDR3 DNA is TGTGCCAGCAGTTTAACTGGACAGCGGGCAGATACGCAGTATTTT.

This clonotype was recorded a few times. The chain links TRBV28 to TRBJ1-2; weak D call: TRBD1 (6 bases). The germline CDR1 and CDR2 sequences are MDHEN and SYDVKM. The CDR3 totals 13 residues. V was trimmed by 7 bases and J by 3 bases, leaving 12 bases between them. The CDR3 loop is CASNPGADYGYTF. The DNA for the CDR3 is TGTGCCAGCAATCCAGGGGCGGACTATGGCTACACCTTC.

The J gene is TRBJ2-3, the V gene TRBV12-5; tentatively, D is TRBD2 (6 bases). The V gene lost 3 bases and the J gene lost 4 bases, with 8 bases spanning the gap. The germline gives CDR1 LGHNT, CDR2 FRNRAP. The CDR3 consists of 13 residues. The CDR3 coding sequence is TGTGCTAGTGGTTTCGGGACTCCAGATACGCAGTATTTT. It translates to CASGFGTPDTQYF.